Here is one TCR beta chain with its context. The antigen is not known. Trimming cost V 7 bases and J 7 bases; bases outside gene matches: 5. The CDR3 contains 13 residues. Germline lookup yields CDR1 KGHDR and CDR2 SFDVKD. The data derive from a study of T cell responses to AZD1222 COVID-19 vaccine. Study-wide points: The sample set comprised mostly white British donors with more females, and clonal diversity was possibly underestimated. Reportedly, nearly half the spike-specific TCRs target unmutated variant regions. The repertoires were collected only after the peak T cell response.

Method: immunoSEQ multiplex PCR; TCRdb's copy keeps in-frame clones and lacks some. The table shows about 97,000 clones, with 87% occurring only once. The input for sequencing was peripheral blood, taken on day 0 of AZD1222 vaccination. The receptor's source is an adult in good health. V and J are TRBV24-1 and TRBJ2-2; 7 bases agree with TRBD2. The CDR3 loop reads CATRRLASGELFF. The CDR3 nucleotides are TGTGCCACCAGAAGACTAGCCAGCGGGGAGCTGTTTTTT.